This is a list of T cell receptor beta chains from one sample in a study of CD8 T cells in ankylosing spondylitis. Each CDR3 protein is one row after TCRdb ran MiXCR on the 5' RACE reads. The data show almost 400,000 distinct CDR3 sequences, around 24% seen once. Sequencing was carried out using blood, either unsorted or a sorted T cell fraction (not recorded which). These receptor sequences come from a male donor with ankylosing spondylitis. CDR3s include the opening cysteine and the closing phenylalanine or tryptophan. D genes are given only for firm matches. The size field is filled for only some rows; it gives once, few, many or a size class.

v_call	d_call	clone_size	cdr3_length	j_call	cdr3_aa	cdr3_nt
TRBV9	TRBD2	.	16	TRBJ2-1	CASSVSGGGSYNEQFF	TGTGCCAGCAGCGTTAGCGGGGGGGGCTCCTACAATGAGCAGTTCTTC
TRBV18	.	.	15	TRBJ2-3	CASSPPGRATDTQYF	TGTGCCAGCTCACCACCGGGCAGGGCCACAGATACGCAGTATTTT
TRBV3-1	TRBD2	few	16	TRBJ2-1	CASSQGTSGAYNEQFF	TGTGCCAGCAGCCAAGGGACTAGCGGAGCATACAATGAGCAGTTCTTC
TRBV29-1	.	.	14	TRBJ2-3	CSVRASAFTDTQYF	TGCAGCGTTAGGGCGAGCGCGTTCACAGATACGCAGTATTTT
TRBV2	.	few	14	TRBJ2-1	CAGTGLASYNEQFF	TGTGCCGGCACTGGGCTAGCGAGTTACAATGAGCAGTTCTTC
TRBV12-3/TRBV12-4	TRBD1	.	15	TRBJ2-2	CASSLGTGFTGELFF	TGTGCCAGCAGTTTAGGGACAGGATTCACCGGGGAGCTGTTTTTT
TRBV7-3	.	.	16	TRBJ2-1	CASSFPGSPTHNEQFF	TGTGCCAGCAGTTTTCCAGGTAGCCCAACCCACAATGAGCAGTTCTTC
TRBV6-5	TRBD1	few	12	TRBJ2-7	CASSYSGTAQYF	TGTGCCAGCAGTTACTCTGGGACAGCACAGTACTTC
TRBV5-1	.	.	14	TRBJ2-5	CASSFRQNQETQYF	TGCGCCAGCAGCTTTAGACAGAATCAAGAGACCCAGTACTTC
TRBV12-3/TRBV12-4	.	many	15	TRBJ2-2	CASSLGRTNTGELFF	TGTGCCAGCAGTTTGGGGAGAACGAACACCGGGGAGCTGTTTTTT